Each of the 29 T cell receptor beta chains below was sequenced from the same sample in a study of regulatory T cells in long-lasting Graves disease. Time point reported: persistent/refractory GD, antithyroid drugs over 5 years with positive TRAb. The TCR library was prepared using RNA isolated from PBMCs. Construction of the TCR beta libraries employed iRepertoire HTBI primers in conjunction with Arm-PCR of CDR3 regions. TCRdb analysed the multiplex PCR reads with MiXCR anew, one entry per CDR3 protein. This sample has fewer than 550,000 distinct CDR3 sequences; 20% to 25% occur once, and the top ten carry 6.5% to 9%. The specimen was peripheral blood mononuclear cells (PBMCs), collected when the disease was refractory, from a patient treated with antithyroid drugs. The source of these receptors is a female donor with Graves disease.

This clonotype has a handful of counts. The V call is TRBV20-1, the J call TRBJ1-1; TRBD1 might be the D (5 bases). The CDR3 extends over 18 amino acids. The V end lost 0 bases, the J end lost 0 bases, and 20 bases lay between the germline ends. Germline-derived CDR1 and CDR2 are DFQATT and SNEGSKA (reference sequence). This CDR3 is CSARDTWGGGTLNTEAFF. The CDR3 DNA reads TGCAGTGCTAGAGATACCTGGGGGGGGGGAACCCTGAACACTGAAGCTTTCTTT.

Note on this clonotype: A read error may be the cause here, since a much bigger clone is one base away. The DNA for the CDR3 is TGTGCCAGCGGGGAACGGGGGATAGGCACTGAAGCTTTCTTT. Translated, it gives CASGERGIGTEAFF. The chain couples TRBV2 to TRBJ1-1, with a possible D match to TRBD1 (5 bases). Germline V lookup: CDR1 SNHLY, CDR2 FYNNEI. Deletions cut 8 bases from V and 4 bases from J, with 17 bases between. The CDR3 runs 14 residues. Looking up the rest from reference TRBV2 and TRBJ1-1 gives the full variable domain: EPEVTQTPSHQVTQMGQEVILRCVPISNHLYFYWYRQILGQKVEFLVSFYNNEISEKSEIFDDQFSVERPDGSNFTLKIRSTKLEDSAMYFCASGERGIGTEAFFGQGTRLTVV.

J is TRBJ2-5 and V is TRBV20-1, with D perhaps being TRBD1 or TRBD2 (6 bases each). Germline CDR1 is DFQATT and CDR2 is SNEGSKA (reference sequence). Between the trimmed V and J ends, which lost 1 base and 4 bases, there was a span of 13 bases. There are 14 residues in the CDR3. CDR3 residues: CSARGGAGIETQYF. For the CDR3, the DNA is TGCAGTGCTAGAGGGGGGGCGGGTATAGAGACCCAGTACTTC.

This clonotype was recorded many times. The genes are TRBV12-3 or TRBV12-4 and TRBJ2-5, with TRBD1 as a possible D gene (6 bases). The CDR3 sequence is 13 residues long. V was clipped by 3 bases and J by 5 bases, with 10 bases between them. CDR3 region: CASSFWGHETQYF. The CDR3 nucleotides read TGTGCCAGCAGTTTTTGGGGGCATGAGACCCAGTACTTC.

This clonotype was counted only a few times. The CDR3 DNA sequence: TGTGCCAGCAGCTTAGGCGGGGGGGCGAACACCGGGGAGCTGTTTTTT. Amino acid sequence: CASSLGGGANTGELFF. This chain joins TRBV7-6 and TRBJ2-2; 9 bases align to TRBD2. The V gene end was trimmed by 1 base and the J gene end by 0 bases; junction bases not matched to a gene: 0. CDR1 is SGHVS, CDR2 FNYEAQ, per germline. The CDR3 totals 16 residues. Full variable domain (remainder filled in from reference TRBV7-6 and TRBJ2-2): GAGVSQSPRYKVTKRGQDVALRCDPISGHVSLYWYRQALGQGPEFLTYFNYEAQQDKSGLPNDRFSAERPEGSISTLTIQRTEQRDSAMYRCASSLGGGANTGELFFGEGSRLTVL.

This clonotype was observed many times. The rearrangement uses TRBV20-1 and TRBJ2-7; TRBD2 aligns across 14 bases. Germline assignment: CDR1 DFQATT and CDR2 SNEGSKA (reference sequence). The CDR3 totals 15 residues. The V and J ends lost 6 bases and 5 bases, in that order; junction bases with no gene match: 9. In DNA form, the CDR3 reads TGCAGTGCCCTCCCGGGGACTAGCGGGAGAAACGAGCAGTACTTC. Its translation: CSALPGTSGRNEQYF.

Turning to this clonotype: A read error may be the cause here, since a much bigger clone is one base away. The gene calls are TRBV20-1 and TRBJ1-1; 9 nucleotides agree with TRBD1. CDR1 DFQATT and CDR2 SNEGSKA come from the germline V gene (reference sequence). The ends lost 3 bases at V and 7 bases at J; junction bases unmatched: 9. This CDR3 spans 14 amino acids. In DNA, the CDR3 is TGCAGTGCTAGCCGAGGGACAGGGCCGGGTGAAGCTTTCTTT. It translates to CSASRGTGPGEAFF.

Regarding this clonotype: Since no conserved phenylalanine or tryptophan closes the CDR3, a read error is the likely cause. The chain is built from TRBV2 and TRBJ2-5, with a tentative D call TRBD2 (5 bases). The ends were cut back, 6 bases at V and 2 bases at J, with 10 bases in the middle. The CDR3 has 13 amino acids. The germline V gene has CDR1 SNHLY and CDR2 FYNNEI. This CDR3 reads CASSLGNQETQYL. As DNA, the CDR3 is TGTGCCAGCAGCCTCGGGAATCAAGAGACCCAGTACCTC.

As to this clonotype: One base away lies a much larger clone, so this may be a sequencing read error. The missing conserved phenylalanine or tryptophan at the end of this CDR3 makes a read error likely. The chain recombines TRBV28 with TRBJ1-4; D is perhaps TRBD1 (5 bases). This CDR3 is built from 17 residues. With 5 bases removed from V and 4 bases from J, the gap between germline ends came to 20 bases. Germline values: CDR1 MDHEN, CDR2 SYDVKM. The CDR3 loop reads CASSPIMGKGSNEKLFL. The CDR3 DNA follows: TGTGCCAGCAGTCCTATCATGGGGAAGGGGAGTAATGAAAAACTGTTTCTT.

There are a few counts of this clonotype. The rearrangement links TRBV20-1 to TRBJ2-5, with 7 bases identical to TRBD2. CDR1 and CDR2 (germline): DFQATT, SNEGSKA (reference sequence). V gave up 3 bases and J gave up 2 bases; unmatched junction bases: 12. CDR3 length: 16 amino acids. Written as DNA, the CDR3 is TGCAGTGCTAGTTTGGGCCTAGCGGTCGTTCAAGAGACCCAGTACTTC. Protein product: CSASLGLAVVQETQYF.

This clonotype was detected only a few times. The V call is TRBV25-1, the J call TRBJ2-5; D is tentatively TRBD1 or TRBD2 (5 bases each). Germline V gene sequence: CDR1 MGHDK, CDR2 SYGVNS. The CDR3 totals 17 residues. Trimming took off 2 bases at V and 2 bases at J, with 18 bases between the two ends. The CDR3 loop is CASSEGWGPQEQETQYF. The CDR3 DNA follows: TGTGCCAGCAGTGAAGGTTGGGGACCTCAAGAGCAAGAGACCCAGTACTTC. The entire variable domain, with the rest obtained from reference TRBV25-1 and TRBJ2-5, is as follows: EADIYQTPRYLVIGTGKKITLECSQTMGHDKMYWYQQDPGMELHLIHYSYGVNSTEKGDLSSESTVSRIRTEHFPLTLESARPSHTSQYLCASSEGWGPQEQETQYFGPGTRLLVL.

A remark on this clonotype: A much larger clone differs by one base, so this may be a read error. This likely comes from a read error, as the CDR3 has no conserved phenylalanine or tryptophan at its end. The chain joins TRBV12-5 to TRBJ1-1, with unresolved D. This CDR3 has 12 amino acids. Germline V CDR1 and CDR2: LGHNT, FRNRAP. V gave up 0 bases and J gave up 7 bases, with 6 bases separating them. This CDR3 is CASGLVQSEAFL. The CDR3 nucleotides are TGTGCTAGTGGTTTGGTACAAAGTGAAGCTTTCCTT.

V gene TRBV2 combines with J gene TRBJ1-5, with unresolved D. The CDR3 has 14 amino acids. Trimming removed 3 bases at V and 3 bases at J, with 9 bases between. CDR1 and CDR2 (germline): SNHLY, FYNNEI. The CDR3 DNA reads TGTGCCAGCAGTGACGTGACACCCAATCAGCCCCAGCATTTT. It encodes CASSDVTPNQPQHF.

The chain has TRBV28 and TRBJ2-1, with 8 bases fitting TRBD1. Germline V gene lookup returns CDR1 MDHEN and CDR2 SYDVKM. J gave up 5 bases and V 11 bases, and 11 bases lay outside the gene matches. The CDR3 spans 14 residues. The CDR3: CAARPGQDNNEQFF. CDR3 DNA: TGTGCCGCCCGGCCGGGACAGGATAACAATGAGCAGTTCTTC.

This clonotype was counted only a few times. The chain has TRBV6-1 and TRBJ2-2, with D unresolved. V dropped 3 bases and J dropped 5 bases, with 13 bases sitting between them. CDR1 and CDR2 (germline): MNHNS, SASEGT. The length of the CDR3 is 15 residues. The CDR3 bases are TGTGCCAGCAGTGATCCCATCCGTCTGACCGGGGAGCTGTTTTTT. It specifies CASSDPIRLTGELFF.

This chain uses TRBV19 with TRBJ2-7; D might be TRBD1 (5 bases). CDR1 and CDR2 from the germline V gene are LNHDA and SQIVND (reference sequence). The V and J ends lost 5 bases and 6 bases respectively, with 23 bases between them. The CDR3 sequence is 16 residues long. The CDR3 loop reads CASSVQGSPLFAEQYF. In DNA form, the CDR3 reads TGTGCCAGTAGTGTTCAGGGCAGCCCACTGTTTGCCGAGCAGTACTTC.

The J gene is TRBJ1-2, the V gene TRBV19; TRBD1 aligns across 7 bases. This CDR3 contains 15 residues. With V trimmed by 5 bases and J by 1 base, 7 bases remained unmatched. CDR1 is LNHDA, CDR2 SQIVND, per germline (reference sequence). CDR3 amino acids: CASSVNRGYNYGYTF. The CDR3 nucleotides are TGTGCCAGTAGTGTAAACAGGGGCTATAACTATGGCTACACCTTC.

The chain uses TRBV4-3 and TRBJ1-1; D not certain. V was clipped by 4 bases and J by 4 bases, with 16 bases between them. The CDR3 runs to 15 residues. Germline CDR1 LGHNA, CDR2 YSLEER. The CDR3 sequence is CASSRIQAGSTEAFF. Here the CDR3 DNA reads TGCGCCAGCAGCCGCATACAAGCGGGGAGCACTGAAGCTTTCTTT.

The sample holds many counts of this clonotype. The chain recombines TRBV5-5 with TRBJ2-5; 7 bases map to TRBD2. Germline CDR1 SGHKS, CDR2 YYEKEE (reference sequence). The V and J ends lost 4 bases and 5 bases, in that order; junction bases with no gene match: 11. The CDR3 is 15 residues long. The CDR3 here is CASSQIAGLGETQYF. As DNA, the CDR3 is TGTGCCAGCAGCCAAATAGCGGGCCTGGGGGAGACCCAGTACTTC.

This clonotype was counted only a few times. This chain connects TRBV6-1 to TRBJ1-6, with D uncertain. CDR1 and CDR2 from the germline V gene are MNHNS and SASEGT. The CDR3 is 14 amino acids. V lost 3 bases and J 6 bases, leaving 9 bases between the germline ends. The CDR3 loop reads CASSDTTSNSPLHF. Written as DNA, the CDR3 is TGTGCCAGCAGTGATACCACGAGTAATTCACCCCTCCACTTT.

This clonotype was recorded many times. V gene TRBV12-3 or TRBV12-4 combines with J gene TRBJ1-6; D uncertain. Between the trimmed V and J ends, which lost 3 bases and 7 bases, there was a span of 1 base. The CDR3 consists of 11 residues. The CDR3: CASSLNSPLHF. The CDR3 DNA is TGTGCCAGCAGTTTGAATTCACCCCTCCACTTT.

The V gene is TRBV15, the J gene TRBJ2-1; 12 bases are shared with TRBD2. Germline values: CDR1 LNHNV, CDR2 YYDKDF (reference sequence). The CDR3 is made up of 18 amino acids. J was trimmed by 3 bases and V by 3 bases; bases with no gene match: 9. This CDR3 is CATSSGTSGPTVYNEQFF. DNA of the CDR3: TGTGCCACCAGCAGCGGGACTAGCGGGCCGACGGTCTACAATGAGCAGTTCTTC.

This clonotype has ten or more counts. CDR3 sequence (DNA): TGCAGCGTTGCCCCAGGGACTAAAGAGACCCAGTACTTC. This sequence encodes CSVAPGTKETQYF. The genes are TRBV29-1 and TRBJ2-5; 7 bases align to TRBD2. CDR1 and CDR2 from the germline V gene are SQVTM and ANQGSEA. The CDR3 has 13 residues. V shed 4 bases, J shed 3 bases, and the junction held 5 bases outside the gene matches.

V gene TRBV4-1 combines with J gene TRBJ2-2; D not certain. The V end was cut by 4 bases, the J end by 4 bases, with 10 bases between. The CDR3 has 14 residues. Germline CDR1 is MGHRA and CDR2 is YSYEKL. The CDR3 here is CASSLVLVTGELFF. The CDR3 nucleotides are TGCGCCAGCAGCCTGGTATTGGTCACCGGGGAGCTGTTTTTT.

The table lists this clonotype with many counts. The rearrangement links TRBV2 to TRBJ1-2, with D unclear. The germline CDR1 and CDR2 sequences are SNHLY and FYNNEI. V dropped 3 bases and J dropped 3 bases, with 8 bases sitting between them. This CDR3 region has 13 residues. CDR3 bases: TGTGCCAGCAGTGATTCAGCTCACTATGGCTACACCTTC. Amino acid sequence: CASSDSAHYGYTF.

This clonotype showed up many times. The rearrangement uses TRBV28 and TRBJ2-7, with D hard to call. V lost 5 bases and J 4 bases, leaving 15 bases between the germline ends. From germline, CDR1 is MDHEN and CDR2 SYDVKM. The CDR3 totals 14 residues. The CDR3 loop is CASSIQRASYEQYF. The CDR3 coding sequence is TGTGCCAGCAGTATACAAAGGGCATCTTACGAGCAGTACTTC.

The V gene is TRBV7-2, the J gene TRBJ2-5, with 12 positions matching TRBD2. CDR1 is SGHTA, CDR2 FQGNSA, per germline. The CDR3 totals 19 residues. V lost 3 bases, J lost 2 bases, and 13 bases stayed unmatched. The CDR3 spells CASSFRWTSGVQPQETQYF. CDR3 bases: TGTGCCAGCAGCTTCCGGTGGACTAGCGGGGTCCAACCTCAAGAGACCCAGTACTTC.

This clonotype turned up a few times. This chain uses TRBV12-3 or TRBV12-4 with TRBJ1-6; 9 positions agree with TRBD1. This CDR3 spans 18 amino acids. The trim removed 5 bases at V and 3 bases at J, leaving 11 bases unmatched. CDR3 in DNA: TGTGCCAGCAGTACAGGACAGGGGTTCTCGCTCTATAATTCACCCCTCCACTTT. Protein: CASSTGQGFSLYNSPLHF.

CDR3 DNA sequence: TGTGCCAGTAGTCCCAGGGGTCTCTACAATGAGCAGTTCTTC. It is translated as CASSPRGLYNEQFF. The gene calls are TRBV19 and TRBJ2-1, with TRBD1 as a possible D gene (6 bases). V shed 5 bases and J shed 3 bases, with 11 bases lying between them. The CDR3 totals 14 residues. Germline V lookup: CDR1 LNHDA, CDR2 SQIVND (reference sequence).